These T cell receptor beta chains were read from a single sample in a study of STAT3 mutations in large granular lymphocyte leukemia. The method was immunoSEQ multiplex PCR; TCRdb's version includes in-frame clones alone and lacks a portion of them. The sample yields 2,000 to 3,000 clones, under 40% seen once. Sequencing input: PBMCs. The receptors were gathered from a human donor with T large granular lymphocyte leukemia. Some clones in this sample may be carry-over from other donors' samples. Both conserved end residues are part of each CDR3. The order of the fields is D gene, clone size, V gene, J gene, CDR3 DNA, CDR3 protein. A D gene is named only where the DNA matches it firmly. Clone size is shown for a subset of rows, as once, few, many or a class of expanded clone.

.	few	TRBV7-2	TRBJ2-5	TGTGCCAGCAGCTGGGTTGAGGGGAGGCATTCCACAGAGACCCAGTACTTC	CASSWVEGRHSTETQYF
TRBD2	few	TRBV18	TRBJ2-7	TGTGCCAGCTCACCAGGGACAGCCTCACTAGCGGGTTCCCTCTACGAGCAGTACTTC	CASSPGTASLAGSLYEQYF
TRBD1	few	TRBV5-1	TRBJ2-7	TGCGCCAGCAGCTCGACAGGGGGCTGGGACGAGCAGTACTTC	CASSSTGGWDEQYF
.	few	TRBV30	TRBJ1-2	TGTGCCTGGAGTTTTGGGTCTGGCTACACCTTC	CAWSFGSGYTF
.	.	TRBV29-1	TRBJ1-1	TGCAGCGTTGAAATTGACGGGAACACTGAAGCTTTCTTT	CSVEIDGNTEAFF
.	few	TRBV30	TRBJ1-5	TGTGCCTGGAGTGTATACGAAACTATTGCAAGCAATCAGCCCCAGCATTTT	CAWSVYETIASNQPQHF
TRBD1	.	TRBV30	TRBJ2-7	TGTGCCTGGACGGACAGGGCCCGCTACGAGCAGTACTTC	CAWTDRARYEQYF
TRBD2	.	TRBV5-1	TRBJ2-5	TGCGCCAGCAGCTTGGCCCCGGGGGGGGCGGAGACCCAGTACTTC	CASSLAPGGAETQYF
TRBD2	.	TRBV7-9	TRBJ2-7	TGTGCCAGCAGCTTAGCAGCGGGAGGGGAGCAGTACTTC	CASSLAAGGEQYF
TRBD1	.	TRBV18	TRBJ1-2	TGTGCCAGCTCACTAACCGGACAGGGACCTAACTATGGCTACACCTTC	CASSLTGQGPNYGYTF
.	few	TRBV5-1	TRBJ2-7	TGCGCCAGCAGCTTGGACCCCCCCTACGAGCAGTACTTC	CASSLDPPYEQYF
.	few	TRBV7-9	TRBJ2-7	TGTGCCAGCAGCTCCTATTACGAGCAGTACTTC	CASSSYYEQYF
TRBD1	few	TRBV5-6	TRBJ1-5	TGTGCCAGCAGCTACCAGGGGGGCTTGAGCAATCAGCCCCAGCATTTT	CASSYQGGLSNQPQHF
.	.	TRBV11-1	TRBJ2-7	TGTGCCAGCAGCCATCGACAGGTATACGAGCAGTACTTC	CASSHRQVYEQYF
TRBD1	few	TRBV4-3	TRBJ1-6	TGCGCCAGCAGCCCGGACAGGGGCGCACCGGCCTCACCCCTCCACTTT	CASSPDRGAPASPLHF
.	.	TRBV29-1	TRBJ1-2	TGCAGCGTTGAAAGGCAAAGGGGAGGCTATGGCTACACCTTC	CSVERQRGGYGYTF
.	once	TRBV29-1	TRBJ2-7	TGCAGCGTCCCAGGTGGACAGCAAGGCACCTACGAGCAGTACTTC	CSVPGGQQGTYEQYF
.	.	TRBV28	TRBJ1-6	TGTGCCAGCAGTCCGTCGGCAGGGGTCGACTCACCCCTCCACTTT	CASSPSAGVDSPLHF
TRBD1	.	TRBV30	TRBJ1-6	TGTGCTGCTCATGGACAGGAAAATTCACCCCTCCACTTT	CAAHGQENSPLHF
.	.	TRBV7-9	TRBJ1-6	TGTGCCAGCAGCTTAGAGGCCCCGAGCTCCTATAATTCACCCCTCCACTTT	CASSLEAPSSYNSPLHF
.	.	TRBV7-9	TRBJ1-1	TGTGCCAGCAGCTTAGGGCAGAACACTGAAGCTTTCTTT	CASSLGQNTEAFF
TRBD2	once	TRBV5-1	TRBJ2-3	TGCGCCAGCAGCTTGTTAGGCGGGAGGGGCACAGATACGCAGTATTTT	CASSLLGGRGTDTQYF
.	.	TRBV30	TRBJ2-7	TGTGCCTGGACCGTAACGGGCTACGAGCAGTACTTC	CAWTVTGYEQYF
.	few	TRBV30	TRBJ1-1	TGTGCCTGGAGGAGGCGTGGGAACACTGAAGCTTTCTTT	CAWRRRGNTEAFF
TRBD1	few	TRBV30	TRBJ1-6	TGTGCCTGGAGTTTCCGGGACAGGAATTCACCCCTCCACTTT	CAWSFRDRNSPLHF
.	.	TRBV7-2	TRBJ1-2	TGTGCCAGCAGCTTAGCACAGGGCAATTTCTATGGCTACACCTTC	CASSLAQGNFYGYTF
.	.	TRBV5-1	TRBJ1-1	TGCGCCAGCAGCTGGACAGACGCGAACACTGAAGCTTTCTTT	CASSWTDANTEAFF
.	few	TRBV28	TRBJ2-3	TGTGCCAGCACCCCGAGGACTCTCAGAGATACGCAGTATTTT	CASTPRTLRDTQYF
.	.	TRBV6-6	TRBJ1-6	TGTGCCAGCAGGACCACGAGGGACGGCACTTCACCCCTCCACTTT	CASRTTRDGTSPLHF
.	.	TRBV7-9	TRBJ2-7	TGTGCCAGCAGCTTAGGAGTCGCCTACGAGCAGTACTTC	CASSLGVAYEQYF
TRBD1	.	TRBV5-4	TRBJ1-2	TGTGCCAGCAGCTCTCCAGACCAGGGGGCTACCTATGGCTACACCTTC	CASSSPDQGATYGYTF
.	.	TRBV29-1	TRBJ2-7	TGCAGCGTTGTAATACAGCCGACCTACGAGCAGTACTTC	CSVVIQPTYEQYF
TRBD2	.	TRBV27	TRBJ2-1	TGTGCCAGCAGTTTCCGGGAGGCCTACAATGAGCAGTTCTTC	CASSFREAYNEQFF
TRBD2	few	TRBV5-1	TRBJ2-1	TGCGCCAGCAGATGGACTAGCGGGGGCTACAATGAGCAGTTCTTC	CASRWTSGGYNEQFF
TRBD1	.	TRBV27	TRBJ1-2	TGTGCCAGCAGCCAGAGACAGGGTAACTATGGCTACACCTTC	CASSQRQGNYGYTF
.	.	TRBV30	TRBJ1-2	TGTGCCTGGAGTGTTTTCGGGGTCCCTGGCTACACCTTC	CAWSVFGVPGYTF
TRBD2	.	TRBV5-1	TRBJ2-1	TGCGCCAGCAGCTTGGCCAGCGGGAGGACGAACTCCTACAATGAGCAGTTCTTC	CASSLASGRTNSYNEQFF
.	.	TRBV5-1	TRBJ1-1	TGCGCCAGCAGCTCCTATGAGGGGGCTGAAGCTTTCTTT	CASSSYEGAEAFF
TRBD1	.	TRBV5-1	TRBJ1-1	TGCGCCAGCAGCCCGGGTGACAGGGACACTGAAGCTTTCTTT	CASSPGDRDTEAFF
.	few	TRBV6-5	TRBJ2-1	TGTGCCAGCAGTTACTCGCAGGCCTCTCGGAATGAGCAGTTCTTC	CASSYSQASRNEQFF
.	few	TRBV18	TRBJ2-5	TGTGCCAGCTCCCGAGGGGAACCGGGCGGCGAGACCCAGTACTTC	CASSRGEPGGETQYF
.	.	TRBV30	TRBJ2-7	TGTGCCTGGAGTTATAGACCAGCCTACGAGCAGTACTTC	CAWSYRPAYEQYF
.	.	TRBV7-9	TRBJ1-5	TGTGCCAGCAGCCCCTTGGGGGCTAATAGCAATCAGCCCCAGCATTTT	CASSPLGANSNQPQHF
TRBD2	.	TRBV4-3	TRBJ2-3	TGCGCCAGCAGCCAAGGGGTATGGGCGAGCGGGAGTAGGACAGATACGCAGTATTTT	CASSQGVWASGSRTDTQYF